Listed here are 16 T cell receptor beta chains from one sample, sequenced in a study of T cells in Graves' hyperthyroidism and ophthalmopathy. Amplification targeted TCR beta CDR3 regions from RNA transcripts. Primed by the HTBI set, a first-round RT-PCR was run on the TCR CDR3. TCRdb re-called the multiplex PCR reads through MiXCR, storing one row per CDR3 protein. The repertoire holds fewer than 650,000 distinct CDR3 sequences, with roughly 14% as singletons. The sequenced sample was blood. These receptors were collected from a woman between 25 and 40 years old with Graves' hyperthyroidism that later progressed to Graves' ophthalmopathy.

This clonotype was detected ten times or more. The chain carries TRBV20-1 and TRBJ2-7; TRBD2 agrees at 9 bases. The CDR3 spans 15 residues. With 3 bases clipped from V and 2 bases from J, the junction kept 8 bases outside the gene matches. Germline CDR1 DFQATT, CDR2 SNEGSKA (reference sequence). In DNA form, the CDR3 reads TGCAGTGCTAGGGACTCTAGCGGGAACGCCTACGAGCAGTACTTC. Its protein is CSARDSSGNAYEQYF.

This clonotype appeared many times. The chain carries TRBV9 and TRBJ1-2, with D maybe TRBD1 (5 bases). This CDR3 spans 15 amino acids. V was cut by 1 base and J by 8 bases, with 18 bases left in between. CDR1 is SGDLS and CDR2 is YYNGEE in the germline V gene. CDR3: CASSVYPGGGEGYTF. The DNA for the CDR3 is TGTGCCAGCAGCGTATATCCCGGGGGGGGAGAAGGCTACACCTTC.

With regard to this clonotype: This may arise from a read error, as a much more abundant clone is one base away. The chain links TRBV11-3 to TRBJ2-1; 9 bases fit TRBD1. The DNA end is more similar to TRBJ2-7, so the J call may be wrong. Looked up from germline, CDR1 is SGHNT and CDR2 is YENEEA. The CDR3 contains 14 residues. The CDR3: CASSTWTGDNEQYF. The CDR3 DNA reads TGTGCCAGCAGCACCTGGACAGGGGACAATGAGCAGTACTTC.

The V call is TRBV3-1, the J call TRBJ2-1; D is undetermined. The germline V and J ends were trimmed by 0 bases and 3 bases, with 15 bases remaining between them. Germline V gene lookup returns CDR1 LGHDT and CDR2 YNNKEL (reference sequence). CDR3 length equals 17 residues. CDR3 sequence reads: CASSQEIAANGYNEQFF. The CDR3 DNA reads TGTGCCAGCAGCCAAGAGATCGCGGCGAATGGCTACAATGAGCAGTTCTTC.

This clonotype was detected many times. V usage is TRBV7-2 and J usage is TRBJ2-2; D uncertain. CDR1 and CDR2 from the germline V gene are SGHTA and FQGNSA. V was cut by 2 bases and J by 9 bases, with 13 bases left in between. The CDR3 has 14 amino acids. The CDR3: CASSLLYAGRELFF. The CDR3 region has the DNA TGTGCCAGCAGCTTATTGTACGCTGGCCGGGAGCTGTTTTTT. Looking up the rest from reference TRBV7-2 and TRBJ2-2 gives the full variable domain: GAGVSQSPSNKVTEKGKDVELRCDPISGHTALYWYRQSLGQGLEFLIYFQGNSAPDKSGLPSDRFSAERTGGSVSTLTIQRTQQEDSAVYLCASSLLYAGRELFFGEGSRLTVL.

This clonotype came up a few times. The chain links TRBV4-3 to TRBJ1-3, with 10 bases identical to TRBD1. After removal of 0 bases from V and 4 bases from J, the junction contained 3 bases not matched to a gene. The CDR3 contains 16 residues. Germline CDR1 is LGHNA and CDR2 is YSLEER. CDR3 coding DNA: TGCGCCAGCAGCCAAGAGACAGGGGGCCTAGGAAACACCATATATTTT. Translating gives CASSQETGGLGNTIYF.

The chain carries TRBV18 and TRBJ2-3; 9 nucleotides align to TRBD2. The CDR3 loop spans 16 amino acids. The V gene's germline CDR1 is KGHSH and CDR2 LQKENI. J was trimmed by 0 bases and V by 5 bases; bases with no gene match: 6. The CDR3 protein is CASSSRLAESTDTQYF. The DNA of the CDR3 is TGTGCCAGCTCATCGAGACTAGCGGAGAGCACAGATACGCAGTATTTT.

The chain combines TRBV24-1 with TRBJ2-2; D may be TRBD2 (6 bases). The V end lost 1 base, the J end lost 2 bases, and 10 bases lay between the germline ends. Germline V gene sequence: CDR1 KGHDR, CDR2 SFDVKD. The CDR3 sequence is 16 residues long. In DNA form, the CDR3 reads TGTGCCACCAGTGATTTTTCGCGGGACAACACCGGGGAGCTGTTTTTT. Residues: CATSDFSRDNTGELFF.

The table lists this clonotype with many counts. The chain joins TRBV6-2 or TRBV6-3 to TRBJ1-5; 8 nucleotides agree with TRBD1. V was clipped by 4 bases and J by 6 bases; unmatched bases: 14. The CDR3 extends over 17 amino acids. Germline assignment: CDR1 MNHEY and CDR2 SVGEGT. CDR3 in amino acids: CASSLGFRGPRGQPQHF. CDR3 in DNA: TGTGCCAGCAGTTTGGGATTCAGGGGGCCAAGGGGTCAGCCCCAGCATTTT.

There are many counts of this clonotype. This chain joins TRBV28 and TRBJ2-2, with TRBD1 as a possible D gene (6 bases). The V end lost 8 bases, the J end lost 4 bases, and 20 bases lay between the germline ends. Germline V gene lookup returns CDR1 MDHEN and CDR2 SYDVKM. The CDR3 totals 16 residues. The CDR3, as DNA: TGTGCCAGCTCTACAGGGTCCGGGTTCATCACCGGGGAGCTGTTTTTT. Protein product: CASSTGSGFITGELFF. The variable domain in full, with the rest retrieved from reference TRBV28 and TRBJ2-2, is DVKVTQSSRYLVKRTGEKVFLECVQDMDHENMFWYRQDPGLGLRLIYFSYDVKMKEKGDIPEGYSVSREKKERFSLILESASTNQTSMYLCASSTGSGFITGELFFGEGSRLTVL.

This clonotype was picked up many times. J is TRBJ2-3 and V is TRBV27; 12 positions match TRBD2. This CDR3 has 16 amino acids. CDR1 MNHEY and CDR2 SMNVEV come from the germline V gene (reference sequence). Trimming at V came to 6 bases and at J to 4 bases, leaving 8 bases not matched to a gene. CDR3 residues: CASSARLAGGPDTQYF. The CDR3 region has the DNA TGTGCCAGCAGCGCGCGGCTAGCGGGAGGGCCAGATACGCAGTATTTT.

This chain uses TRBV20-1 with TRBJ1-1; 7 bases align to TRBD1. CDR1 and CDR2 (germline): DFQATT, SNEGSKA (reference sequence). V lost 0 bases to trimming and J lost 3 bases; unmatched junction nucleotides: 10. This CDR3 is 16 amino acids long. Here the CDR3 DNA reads TGCAGTGCTAGAGATAGGCTCAAGGGGGCTGACACTGAAGCTTTCTTT. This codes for CSARDRLKGADTEAFF.

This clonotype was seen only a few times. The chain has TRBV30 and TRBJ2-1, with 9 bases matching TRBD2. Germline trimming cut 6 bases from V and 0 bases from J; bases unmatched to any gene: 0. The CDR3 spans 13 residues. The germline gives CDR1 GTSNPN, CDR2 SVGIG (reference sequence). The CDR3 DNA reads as TGTGCCTGTAGCGGGAGCTCCTACAATGAGCAGTTCTTC. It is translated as CACSGSSYNEQFF.

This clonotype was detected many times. CDR3 sequence (DNA): TGCAGCGTTGAAGCGTACCGGGACAGGGAATTGAGTGGCTACACCTTC. It specifies CSVEAYRDRELSGYTF. The rearrangement uses TRBV29-1 and TRBJ1-2, with 9 nucleotides matching TRBD1. There are 16 residues in the CDR3. Trimming at V came to 1 base and at J to 7 bases, leaving 13 bases not matched to a gene. Germline CDR1 and CDR2: SQVTM and ANQGSEA.

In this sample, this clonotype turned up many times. CDR3 nucleotide sequence: TGTGCCAGTATAGGGTTTTCCTACAATGAGCAGTTCTTC. Protein: CASIGFSYNEQFF. The chain recombines TRBV19 with TRBJ2-1, with unresolved D. This CDR3 has 13 amino acids. V lost 7 bases and J 1 base, leaving 8 bases between the germline ends. Germline CDR1 reads LNHDA; CDR2 reads SQIVND (reference sequence).

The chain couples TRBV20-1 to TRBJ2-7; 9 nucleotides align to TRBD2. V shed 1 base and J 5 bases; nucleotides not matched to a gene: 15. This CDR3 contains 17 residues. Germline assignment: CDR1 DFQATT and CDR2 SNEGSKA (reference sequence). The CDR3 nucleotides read TGCAGTGCTAGAGGACCGGGAGTGAGCGGGAGGTTGAACGAGCAGTACTTC. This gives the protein CSARGPGVSGRLNEQYF.